The 11 T cell receptor beta chains listed next were all sequenced from one sample in a study of graft-versus-host responses after intestinal transplantation. TCRdb keeps only in-frame clones here, not all; method: immunoSEQ multiplex PCR. The data contain 77,000 or so clones, 92% of them singletons. Sequences were derived from PBMCs, sampled 98 days after intestinal transplantation. The receptors come from a human patient who received an intestinal transplant, so some T cells may come from the graft donor.

The count of this clone is one. The CDR3: CASSSATSGRTETQYF. DNA of the CDR3: TGTGCCAGCAGCTCCGCGACTAGCGGGAGAACGGAGACCCAGTACTTC. The chain links TRBV7-8 to TRBJ2-5; TRBD2 matches 12 bases. CDR1 SGHVS and CDR2 FQNEAQ come from the germline V gene. CDR3 length: 16 residues. V lost 4 bases, J lost 5 bases, and 8 bases stayed unmatched.

The rearrangement joins TRBV9 to TRBJ2-3; 7 bases match TRBD2. Germline V lookup: CDR1 SGDLS, CDR2 YYNGEE. The CDR3 has 15 amino acids. V was pared by 0 bases and J by 1 base, with 2 bases of the junction left unmatched. The CDR3 loop is CASSVEAGRTDTQYF. CDR3 bases: TGTGCCAGCAGCGTAGAAGCGGGACGCACAGATACGCAGTATTTT.

The chain couples TRBV27 to TRBJ2-1; no firm D call. The CDR3 loop spans 8 amino acids. The germline CDR1 and CDR2 sequences are MNHEY and SMNVEV (reference sequence). For the CDR3, the DNA is TGTGGGACCAATGAGCAGTTCTTC. It specifies CGTNEQFF.

The table lists this clone with a few counts. The chain uses TRBV4-2 and TRBJ1-1; the D is unclear. Germline V lookup: CDR1 LGHNA, CDR2 YNFKEQ. Trimming cost V 0 bases and J 8 bases, with 13 bases left between them. This CDR3 is built from 14 residues. The CDR3 sequence is CASSQDPGTVEAFF. The DNA for the CDR3 is TGTGCCAGCAGCCAAGACCCGGGCACAGTAGAAGCTTTCTTT.

The chain has TRBV5-1 and TRBJ2-1; TRBD2 aligns across 9 bases. Germline V CDR1 and CDR2: SGHRS, YFSETQ. J lost 5 bases, V lost 1 base, and 7 bases had no gene match. This CDR3 region has 16 residues. The CDR3 DNA is TGCGCCAGCAGCTTGCCCACTAGCGGGTGGCACAATGAGCAGTTCTTC. It is translated as CASSLPTSGWHNEQFF.

This sequence joins TRBV28 and TRBJ2-7; D might be TRBD1 or TRBD2, each matching 5 bases. Trimming removed 2 bases from V and 2 bases from J, with 10 bases in between. The CDR3 loop spans 14 amino acids. In germline, CDR1 is MDHEN, CDR2 SYDVKM. The CDR3 sequence is CASSLGTATYEQYF. CDR3 nucleotides: TGTGCCAGCAGTTTAGGGACGGCCACCTACGAGCAGTACTTC.

This clone was seen just once. The chain joins TRBV6-5 to TRBJ1-5; D gene ambiguous. The germline gives CDR1 MNHEY, CDR2 SVGAGI. Trimming took 5 bases from V and 3 from J, leaving 8 bases between them. The CDR3 is 13 residues long. The CDR3 reads CASSEAANQPQHF. Here the CDR3 DNA reads TGTGCCAGCAGTGAGGCAGCCAATCAGCCCCAGCATTTT.

This clone has only a few counts. The chain couples TRBV5-1 to TRBJ2-2; D is perhaps TRBD2 (5 bases). The CDR3 is made up of 12 amino acids. V lost 5 bases, J lost 6 bases, and 8 bases lay in between. The germline V gene has CDR1 SGHRS and CDR2 YFSETQ. The CDR3 sequence: CASRRESGELFF. CDR3 nucleotide sequence: TGCGCCAGCAGAAGGGAGTCCGGGGAGCTGTTTTTT.

This clone was seen a single time. This chain uses TRBV27 with TRBJ2-2; possibly TRBD1 for D (6 bases). With 6 bases removed from V and 7 bases from J, the gap between germline ends came to 12 bases. The CDR3 runs 13 residues. CDR1 MNHEY and CDR2 SMNVEV come from the germline V gene (reference sequence). The CDR3 reads CASSYQGSGELFF. The CDR3 nucleotides are TGTGCCAGCAGCTACCAGGGGAGCGGGGAGCTGTTTTTT.

This clone was observed once. V gene TRBV5-4 combines with J gene TRBJ2-3; TRBD2 matches 12 bases. There are 16 residues in the CDR3. CDR1 is SGHNT and CDR2 is YYREEE in the germline V gene (reference sequence). Trimming took 4 bases from V and 5 from J; bases not matched to a gene: 8. The CDR3 sequence: CASSPGTSGSGDTQYF. The CDR3 DNA sequence: TGTGCCAGCAGCCCAGGGACTAGCGGGTCGGGAGATACGCAGTATTTT.

The chain joins TRBV15 to TRBJ1-1; the D is unclear. The V gene lost 2 bases and the J gene lost 3 bases, with 7 bases spanning the gap. Germline V lookup: CDR1 LNHNV, CDR2 YYDKDF (reference sequence). CDR3 length: 13 residues. CDR3 loop: CATSRPTDTEAFF. CDR3 DNA sequence: TGTGCCACCAGCAGACCGACGGACACTGAAGCTTTCTTT.